The text below deals with one T cell receptor (beta chain). Antigen: not known. This entry comes from a study of post-analysis software for immune sequencing data. Tagging with unique molecular identifiers was a feature of the TCR beta cDNA libraries. MiXCR was run by TCRdb on the PCR reads, yielding one entry per CDR3 protein. In the table there are around 700,000 distinct CDR3 sequences, 55% to 60% of which are singletons. This CDR3 contains 16 residues. Germline-derived CDR1 and CDR2 are PRHDT and FYEKMQ (reference sequence). The trim removed 5 bases at V and 5 bases at J, leaving 10 bases unmatched. Broader study findings: Controls had lower frequencies than patients of a few TRBV segments, which included TRBV5-6, TRBV5-1 and TRBV20-1. Samples prepared in the same batch strongly co-clustered by F measure. Controls had significantly higher normalized Chao1 diversity than multiple sclerosis patients.

This TCR derives from a girl aged 2 to 10 with multiple sclerosis. The specimen was blood. The chain uses TRBV13 and TRBJ2-5; 11 nucleotides align to TRBD2. The CDR3: CASSPRLAGSDETQYF. CDR3 in DNA: TGTGCCAGCAGCCCTCGACTAGCGGGATCTGACGAGACCCAGTACTTC. The entire variable domain, with the rest obtained from reference TRBV13 and TRBJ2-5, is as follows: AAGVIQSPRHLIKEKRETATLKCYPIPRHDTVYWYQQGPGQDPQFLISFYEKMQSDKGSIPDRFSAQQFSDYHSELNMSSLELGDSALYFCASSPRLAGSDETQYFGPGTRLLVL.